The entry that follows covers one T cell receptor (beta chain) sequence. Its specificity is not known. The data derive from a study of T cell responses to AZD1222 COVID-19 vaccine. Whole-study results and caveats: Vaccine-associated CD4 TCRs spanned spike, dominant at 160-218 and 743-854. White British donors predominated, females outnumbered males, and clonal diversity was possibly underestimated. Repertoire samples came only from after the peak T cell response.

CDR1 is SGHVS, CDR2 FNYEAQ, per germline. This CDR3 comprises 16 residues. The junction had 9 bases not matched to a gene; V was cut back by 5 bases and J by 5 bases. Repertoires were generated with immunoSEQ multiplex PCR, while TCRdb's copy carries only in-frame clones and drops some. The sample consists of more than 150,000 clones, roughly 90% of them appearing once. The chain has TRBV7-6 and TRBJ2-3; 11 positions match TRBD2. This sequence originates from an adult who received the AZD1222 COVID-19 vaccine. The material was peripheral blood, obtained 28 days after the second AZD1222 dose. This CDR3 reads CASSPTGLAGGDTQYF. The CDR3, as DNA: TGTGCCAGCAGCCCCACCGGACTAGCGGGTGGAGATACGCAGTATTTT.